The subject of this entry is one TCR beta chain. The antigen is unknown. The sample belongs to a study of cytomegalovirus exposure and HLA in healthy donors. General study points: TCR beta sequences reportedly predicted most subjects' HLA-A and HLA-B alleles accurately.

The PCR was carried out with 60 Vbeta primers and 13 Jbeta primers. Sequencing was performed with immunoSEQ multiplex PCR; in TCRdb, only in-frame clones are kept and a portion is missing. The table has 100,000 to 150,000 clones, 65% to 80% seen once. This CDR3 is built from 15 residues. With 2 bases removed from V and 1 base from J, the gap between germline ends came to 9 bases. In germline, CDR1 is LNHDA, CDR2 SQIVND (reference sequence). The TCR was taken from a human donor in good health. The sequenced sample consisted of PBMCs. The chain has TRBV19 and TRBJ1-5; no firm D call. The CDR3 nucleotides read TGTGCCAGTAGTATACGGGGATCAAGCAATCAGCCCCAGCATTTT. This sequence encodes CASSIRGSSNQPQHF.